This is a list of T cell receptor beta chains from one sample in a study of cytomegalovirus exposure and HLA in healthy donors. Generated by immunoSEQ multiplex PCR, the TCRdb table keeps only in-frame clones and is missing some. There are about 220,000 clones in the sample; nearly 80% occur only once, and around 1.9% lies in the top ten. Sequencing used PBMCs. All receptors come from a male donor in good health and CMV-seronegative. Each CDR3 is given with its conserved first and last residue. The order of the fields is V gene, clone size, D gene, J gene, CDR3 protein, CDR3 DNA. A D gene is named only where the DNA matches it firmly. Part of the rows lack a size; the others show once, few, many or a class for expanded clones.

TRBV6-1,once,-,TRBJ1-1,CASSAIDSPGTEAFF,TGTGCCAGCAGTGCGATCGACTCCCCGGGCACTGAAGCTTTCTTT
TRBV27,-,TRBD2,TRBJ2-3,CASSFSGSPDTQYF,TGTGCCAGCAGTTTTAGCGGGAGCCCAGATACGCAGTATTTT
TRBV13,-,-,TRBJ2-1,CASSGGGGPDEQFF,TGTGCCAGCAGCGGAGGAGGCGGGCCAGACGAGCAGTTCTTC
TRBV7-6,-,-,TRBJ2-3,CASSLVTAWGPDTQYF,TGTGCCAGCAGCTTAGTCACAGCATGGGGCCCAGATACGCAGTATTTT
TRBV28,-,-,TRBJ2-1,CASSLLSGNEQFF,TGTGCCAGCAGTTTATTATCGGGTAATGAGCAGTTCTTC
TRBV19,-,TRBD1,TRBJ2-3,CATQKTGGTDTQYF,TGTGCCACCCAGAAGACAGGGGGCACAGATACGCAGTATTTT
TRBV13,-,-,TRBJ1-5,CASSLGGRSNQPQHF,TGTGCCAGCAGCTTAGGGGGCAGGAGCAATCAGCCCCAGCATTTT
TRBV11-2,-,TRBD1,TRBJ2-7,CASTIGPGQGAYEQYF,TGTGCCAGCACCATAGGGCCGGGACAGGGTGCCTACGAGCAGTACTTC
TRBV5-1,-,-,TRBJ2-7,CASSLAGGLSSYEQYF,TGCGCCAGCAGCTTGGCCGGTGGACTGAGCTCCTACGAGCAGTACTTC
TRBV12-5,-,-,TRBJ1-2,CASGPEDTNYGYTF,TGTGCTAGTGGTCCGGAGGATACTAACTATGGCTACACCTTC
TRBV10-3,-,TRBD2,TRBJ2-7,CAITKTSGSHRYEQYF,TGTGCCATCACCAAAACTAGCGGGAGCCACCGATACGAGCAGTACTTC
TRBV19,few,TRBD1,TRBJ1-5,CASSIQLGTGSNQPQHF,TGTGCCAGTAGTATTCAGTTGGGGACAGGGAGCAATCAGCCCCAGCATTTT
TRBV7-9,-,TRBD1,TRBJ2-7,CASSLIQGAAYEQYF,TGTGCCAGCAGCTTAATCCAGGGGGCGGCCTACGAGCAGTACTTC
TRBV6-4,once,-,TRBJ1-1,CASSFEAGTEAFF,TGTGCCAGCAGTTTCGAGGCGGGTACTGAAGCTTTCTTT
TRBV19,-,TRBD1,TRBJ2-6,CASSRQGGANVLTF,TGTGCCAGTAGTAGACAGGGTGGGGCCAACGTCCTGACTTTC
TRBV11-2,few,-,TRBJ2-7,CASSLVFRRAYEQYF,TGTGCCAGCAGCTTAGTGTTCCGTCGGGCCTACGAGCAGTACTTC
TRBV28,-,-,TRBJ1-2,CASSLRWQGKSTTF,TGTGCCAGCAGCCTGAGGTGGCAGGGGAAATCTACGACCTTC
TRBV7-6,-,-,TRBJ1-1,CASSGGMNTEAFF,TGTGCCAGCAGCGGGGGCATGAACACTGAAGCTTTCTTT
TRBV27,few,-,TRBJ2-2,CASSFFGVGGVTGELFF,TGTGCCAGCAGTTTTTTTGGTGTCGGAGGGGTCACCGGGGAGCTGTTTTTT
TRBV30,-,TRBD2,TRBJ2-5,CAWSVRGGLETQYF,TGTGCCTGGAGTGTACGGGGAGGGTTAGAGACCCAGTACTTC
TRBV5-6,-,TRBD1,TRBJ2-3,CASSVPGTGPDTQYF,TGTGCCAGCAGCGTCCCCGGGACAGGGCCAGATACGCAGTATTTT
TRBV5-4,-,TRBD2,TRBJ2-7,CASSPGLAIYEQYF,TGTGCCAGCAGCCCGGGACTAGCGATCTACGAGCAGTACTTC
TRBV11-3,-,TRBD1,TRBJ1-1,CASSARAPGQGAIEAFF,TGTGCCAGCAGCGCCAGAGCCCCGGGACAGGGGGCTATTGAAGCTTTCTTT
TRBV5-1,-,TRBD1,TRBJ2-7,CASSLYMYGQGYEQYF,TGCGCCAGCAGCTTATATATGTATGGACAGGGCTACGAGCAGTACTTC
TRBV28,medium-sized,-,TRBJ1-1,CASSTGLTEAFF,TGTGCCAGCAGTACCGGACTGACTGAAGCTTTCTTT
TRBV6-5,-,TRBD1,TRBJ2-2,CASTDRVNTGELFF,TGTGCCAGCACCGACAGGGTTAACACCGGGGAGCTGTTTTTT
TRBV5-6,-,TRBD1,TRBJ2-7,CASRQTQGWGGEQYF,TGTGCCAGCAGACAAACACAGGGGTGGGGTGGCGAGCAGTACTTC
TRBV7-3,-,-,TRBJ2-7,CASSLGPGRVYEQYF,TGTGCCAGCAGCTTAGGTCCCGGCAGGGTCTACGAGCAGTACTTC
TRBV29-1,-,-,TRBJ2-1,CSVDQGGRQFF,TGCAGCGTGGATCAGGGAGGTAGGCAGTTCTTC
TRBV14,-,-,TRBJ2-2,CASSQVVSGELFF,TGTGCCAGCAGCCAAGTAGTATCCGGGGAGCTGTTTTTT
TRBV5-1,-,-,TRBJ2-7,CASSSASGIWEQYF,TGCGCCAGCAGCTCCGCTAGTGGTATTTGGGAGCAGTACTTC
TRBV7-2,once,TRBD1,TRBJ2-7,CASSFTGVPSYEQYF,TGTGCCAGCAGCTTTACAGGGGTCCCCTCCTACGAGCAGTACTTC
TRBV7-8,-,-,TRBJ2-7,CASSSGRGYEQYF,TGTGCCAGCAGTTCCGGGAGAGGGTACGAGCAGTACTTC
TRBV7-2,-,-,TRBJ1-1,CASSLSGTWRPEAFF,TGTGCCAGCAGCTTATCCGGGACATGGAGGCCTGAAGCTTTCTTT
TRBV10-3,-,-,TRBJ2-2,CAISGGQQNTGELFF,TGTGCCATCAGTGGCGGACAGCAAAACACCGGGGAGCTGTTTTTT
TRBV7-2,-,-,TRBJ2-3,CASSSSFADTQYF,TGTGCCAGCAGCTCCTCCTTCGCAGATACGCAGTATTTT
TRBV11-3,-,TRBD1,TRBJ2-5,CASSWGDRTEETQYF,TGTGCCAGCAGCTGGGGGGACAGGACGGAAGAGACCCAGTACTTC
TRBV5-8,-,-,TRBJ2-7,CASSSDSYEQYF,TGTGCCAGCAGCTCGGACAGCTACGAGCAGTACTTC
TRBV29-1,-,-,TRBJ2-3,CSVEGGGTDTQYF,TGCAGCGTTGAAGGGGGGGGCACAGATACGCAGTATTTT
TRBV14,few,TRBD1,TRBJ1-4,CASSPTGGRGKLFF,TGTGCCAGCAGCCCTACAGGGGGCAGAGGAAAACTGTTTTTT
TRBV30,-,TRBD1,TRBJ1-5,CAWSVDRGSNQPQHF,TGTGCCTGGAGTGTGGACAGGGGTAGCAATCAGCCCCAGCATTTT
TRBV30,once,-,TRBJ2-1,CAWSVDGGSYNEQFF,TGTGCCTGGAGTGTAGATGGCGGGTCCTACAATGAGCAGTTCTTC
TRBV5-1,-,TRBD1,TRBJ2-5,CASSLNQGAGETQYF,TGCGCCAGCAGCCTCAACCAGGGGGCGGGAGAGACCCAGTACTTC
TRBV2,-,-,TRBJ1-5,CASSESPNYSNQPQHF,TGTGCCAGCAGTGAGTCACCGAACTATAGCAATCAGCCCCAGCATTTT
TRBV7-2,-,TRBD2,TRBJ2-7,CASSLVLAGGGLSYEQYF,TGTGCCAGCAGCTTAGTACTAGCGGGAGGGGGCCTCTCCTACGAGCAGTACTTC
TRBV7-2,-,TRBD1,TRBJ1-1,CASSTMGQSPSRAFF,TGTGCCAGCAGCACGATGGGACAGAGTCCGAGTAGGGCTTTCTTT